This section outlines one T cell receptor (beta chain) sequence together with its context. Its target is unknown. The data belong to a study of post-analysis software for immune sequencing data. Turning to the study itself: The disease courses spanned relapsing-remitting, secondary progressive and progressive-relapsing forms of multiple sclerosis. Study-level points and caveats: Higher frequency in patients than in controls was seen for about 5 TRBV segments, with TRBV5-6, TRBV5-1 and TRBV20-1 among them.

V was clipped by 1 base and J by 0 bases; unmatched bases: 7. The germline V gene has CDR1 LGHNA and CDR2 YNFKEQ. The CDR3 loop spans 18 amino acids. Carried by the TCR beta cDNA libraries were unique molecular identifiers. T cells numbering roughly 0.95 to 10 million yielded some 500,000 cDNA molecules. TCRdb fed the PCR reads into MiXCR, producing one record per CDR3 protein. The repertoire holds hundreds of thousands of distinct CDR3 sequences, 25% to 30% seen once, with more than 0.45% in the top ten. The sequencing input was blood. The TCR comes from a girl aged 10 to 17 with multiple sclerosis. The V call is TRBV4-2, the J call TRBJ2-3; 10 bases line up with TRBD2. Here the CDR3 DNA reads TGTGCCAGCAGCCAAGTAGCGGGGGGAACCTTAAGCACAGATACGCAGTATTTT. Translated, it gives CASSQVAGGTLSTDTQYF.